The entry that follows covers one T cell receptor beta chain sequence. This specimen belongs to a study of blood T cell repertoires in COVID-19. Across the whole study: Specimens from acute and convalescent COVID-19 originated in the United States, Italy and Spain. In each case, the material was cDNA or gDNA derived from T cells, B-cell-depleted T cells, or PBMCs.

Trimming cost V 0 bases and J 8 bases, with 14 bases left between them. In germline, CDR1 is SGHDT, CDR2 YYEEEE. The CDR3 sequence is 15 residues long. Original data processing: Amplification of reference gene primers was used by the study to estimate nucleated cell counts. Clones were sequenced by immunoSEQ multiplex PCR, and TCRdb holds only the in-frame ones, with some missing. D and trimming come from the DNA, and the V and J calls and clone size come from that table. The sample shows tens of thousands of clones, roughly 90% of them seen only once. Sequenced sample: peripheral blood. V usage is TRBV5-6 and J usage is TRBJ1-4; D is ambiguous. The source is a man aged 40-49 years with COVID-19, enrolled during active disease. In nucleotides, the CDR3 is TGTGCCAGCAGCTTGGCCCCTAACGAGGGCGAAAAACTGTTTTTT. Its translation is CASSLAPNEGEKLFF.